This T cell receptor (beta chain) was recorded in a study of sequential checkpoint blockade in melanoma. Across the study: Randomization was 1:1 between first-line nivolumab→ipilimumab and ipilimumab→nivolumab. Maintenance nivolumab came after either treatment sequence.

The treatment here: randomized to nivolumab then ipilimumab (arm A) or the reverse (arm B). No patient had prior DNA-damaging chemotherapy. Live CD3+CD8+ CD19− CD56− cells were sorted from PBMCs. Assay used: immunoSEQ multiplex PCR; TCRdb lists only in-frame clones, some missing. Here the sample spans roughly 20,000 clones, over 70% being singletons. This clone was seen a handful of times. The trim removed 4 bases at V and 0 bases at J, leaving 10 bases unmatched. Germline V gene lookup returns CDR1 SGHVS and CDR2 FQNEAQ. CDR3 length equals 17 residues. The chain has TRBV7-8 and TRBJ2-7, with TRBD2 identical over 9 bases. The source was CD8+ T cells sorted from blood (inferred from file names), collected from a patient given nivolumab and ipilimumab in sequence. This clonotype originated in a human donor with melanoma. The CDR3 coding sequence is TGTGCCAGCAGCTCGTTCCCGGCTAGCGGGGCCTCCTACGAGCAGTACTTC. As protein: CASSSFPASGASYEQYF.